This paragraph covers one T cell receptor beta chain sequence. This sample was taken from a study of CD8 T cells in Susac syndrome. The T cells that were sequenced for TCR beta were CD8+ and CD4+ cells from blood. The length of the CDR3 is 12 residues. V was pared by 8 bases and J by 8 bases, with 13 bases between. RNA totalling roughly 0.45 to 1 ug underwent reverse transcription with random hexamers. Across 54 Vbeta and 13 Jbeta, TCR beta CDR3 was amplified with immunoSEQ multiplex PCR. Using its own MiXCR run on the immunoSEQ multiplex PCR reads, TCRdb lists one record per CDR3 protein. This table has hundreds of thousands of distinct CDR3 sequences, 92% appearing once.

Specimen: CD8+ T cells from PBMCs. The source is a human donor with multiple sclerosis. V and J are TRBV12-3 or TRBV12-4 and TRBJ1-3; no definite D call. The CDR3 sequence: CASLPIGDTIYF. The CDR3 nucleotides are TGTGCCAGCCTACCTATCGGGGACACCATATATTTT.